This entry lists 25 T cell receptor beta chains sequenced from one sample in a study of T cells in Graves' hyperthyroidism and ophthalmopathy. The investigators amplified TCR beta CDR3 regions from RNA transcripts. First-round RT-PCR with HTBI primers amplified the TCR CDR3 region. TCRdb reprocessed the multiplex PCR reads with MiXCR, giving one entry per CDR3 protein. The data contain a few hundred thousand distinct CDR3 sequences, 14% to 15% of them singletons. Sequencing was done on a sample of blood. The receptor set was obtained from a woman aged 25 to 39 with Graves' hyperthyroidism.

This clonotype was observed a handful of times. The rearrangement uses TRBV7-9 and TRBJ2-7; 9 positions agree with TRBD1. V dropped 1 base and J dropped 0; count of bases not matched to a gene: 13. CDR1 is SEHNR and CDR2 is FQNEAQ in the germline V gene (reference sequence). The CDR3 is 19 amino acids. The CDR3 coding sequence is TGTGCCAGCAGCTTAGGGCAGGGACAGGGAGTAAGGACCTCCTACGAGCAGTACTTC. Translated: CASSLGQGQGVRTSYEQYF.

The rearrangement links TRBV27 to TRBJ2-3; D could derive from TRBD1 or TRBD2 (5 bases each). CDR3 length equals 17 residues. With 5 bases removed from V and 1 base from J, the gap between germline ends came to 19 bases. Germline V CDR1 and CDR2: MNHEY, SMNVEV (reference sequence). The CDR3 region has the DNA TGTGCCAGCAGTCTCAGGGACCCGGGAAGGGGCACAGATACGCAGTATTTT. Its protein is CASSLRDPGRGTDTQYF.

There are many counts of this clonotype. The chain is built from TRBV30 and TRBJ2-7; possibly TRBD2 for D (6 bases). CDR3 size: 15 residues. Between the trimmed V and J ends, which lost 4 bases and 7 bases, there was a span of 23 bases. The germline CDR1 and CDR2 sequences are GTSNPN and SVGIG (reference sequence). CDR3 DNA sequence: TGTGCCTGGAAGGGGACTTCCTCCCTGGTCCAGGAGCAGTACTTC. Its protein is CAWKGTSSLVQEQYF. The variable domain in full, completed from reference TRBV30 and TRBJ2-7, reads SQTIHQWPATLVQPVGSPLSLECTVEGTSNPNLYWYRQAAGRGLQLLFYSVGIGQISSEVPQNLSASRPQDRQFILSSKKLLLSDSGFYLCAWKGTSSLVQEQYFGPGTRLTVT.

Ten or more counts support this clonotype. The chain combines TRBV6-1 with TRBJ2-1, with a possible D match to TRBD1 (5 bases). CDR3 length: 17 residues. Germline CDR1 is MNHNS and CDR2 is SASEGT. The V and J ends lost 2 bases and 2 bases respectively, with 16 bases between them. CDR3 coding DNA: TGTGCCAGCAGTGAATTACCAGGGCAGGGAACCTACAATGAGCAGTTCTTC. It is translated as CASSELPGQGTYNEQFF.

The table lists this clonotype with many counts. The V call is TRBV27, the J call TRBJ2-5; 11 nucleotides line up with TRBD1. Per the germline V gene, CDR1 is MNHEY and CDR2 is SMNVEV (reference sequence). J gave up 4 bases and V 5 bases, and 3 bases lay outside the gene matches. The CDR3 runs 14 residues. Written as DNA, the CDR3 is TGTGCCAGCAGTCCCGGGACAGGGGGAGAGACCCAGTACTTC. As protein: CASSPGTGGETQYF.

This clonotype has a handful of counts. V usage is TRBV28 and J usage is TRBJ1-6, with unresolved D. Germline CDR1 and CDR2: MDHEN and SYDVKM. V was clipped by 9 bases and J by 7 bases, with 13 bases between them. The CDR3 totals 13 residues. DNA for the CDR3: TGTGCCAGTATTTACCAGGCCAATTCACCCCTCCACTTT. It encodes CASIYQANSPLHF.

This clonotype came up a few times. The gene calls are TRBV29-1 and TRBJ1-2; 10 positions agree with TRBD1. After removal of 5 bases from V and 6 bases from J, the junction contained 9 bases not matched to a gene. The CDR3 runs to 14 residues. The germline V gene encodes CDR1 SQVTM and CDR2 ANQGSEA. CDR3 sequence (DNA): TGCAGCGTTCGAATCTTGACAGGGGGCGATGGCTACACCTTC. Residues: CSVRILTGGDGYTF.

This clonotype was observed many times. The V and J genes are TRBV3-1 and TRBJ1-2; a possible D gene is TRBD1 (6 bases). Trimming cost V 1 base and J 6 bases, with 21 bases left between them. The CDR3 runs 17 residues. Per the germline V gene, CDR1 is LGHDT and CDR2 is YNNKEL (reference sequence). CDR3 sequence (DNA): TGTGCCAGCAGCCAAGTCGATCCAGGGGCCGCCCCTAATGGCTACACCTTC. Translating gives CASSQVDPGAAPNGYTF.

This chain links TRBV10-3 with TRBJ2-7; D tentatively reads TRBD1 or TRBD2 (5 bases each). Trimming took 3 bases from V and 3 from J, leaving 9 bases between them. The CDR3 contains 13 residues. Germline V gene sequence: CDR1 ENHRY, CDR2 SYGVKD. The chain's CDR3 is CAISDRGDYEQYF. The CDR3 nucleotides read TGTGCCATCAGTGATAGGGGAGACTACGAGCAGTACTTC.

This clonotype was observed a few times. The CDR3 nucleotides read TGTGCCAGCAGTTACGCCGACACAGATACGCAGTATTTT. It translates to CASSYADTDTQYF. This chain links TRBV6-2 or TRBV6-3 with TRBJ2-3, with D unclear. The CDR3 is made up of 13 amino acids. Germline CDR1 reads MNHEY; CDR2 reads SVGEGT. Between the trimmed V and J ends, which lost 2 bases and 2 bases, there was a span of 5 bases.

This clonotype was seen more than once but under ten times. This chain joins TRBV7-3 and TRBJ2-7, with TRBD2 identical over 7 bases. CDR3 length: 15 residues. Germline CDR1 is SGHTA and CDR2 is FQGTGA. The J segment lost 2 bases and the V segment lost 5 bases, leaving 9 bases of the junction unmatched. This chain's CDR3 is CASSTQPGLTYEQYF. CDR3 DNA: TGTGCCAGCAGCACCCAACCGGGACTAACCTACGAGCAGTACTTC. Variable domain in full (rest from reference TRBV7-3 and TRBJ2-7): GAGVSQTPSNKVTEKGKYVELRCDPISGHTALYWYRQSLGQGPEFLIYFQGTGAADDSGLPNDRFFAVRPEGSVSTLKIQRTERGDSAVYLCASSTQPGLTYEQYFGPGTRLTVT.

This clonotype showed up many times. J is TRBJ2-3 and V is TRBV28; TRBD1 is a possible D gene (5 bases). The CDR3 is 16 amino acids. The germline V gene encodes CDR1 MDHEN and CDR2 SYDVKM. The germline V and J ends were trimmed by 4 bases and 4 bases, with 18 bases remaining between them. The CDR3 DNA is TGTGCCAGCAGTTCTTATCAGGGTCTTTCTGCAGATACGCAGTATTTT. Its translation: CASSSYQGLSADTQYF.

The rearrangement joins TRBV19 to TRBJ1-1; D is unclear. Germline CDR1 and CDR2: LNHDA and SQIVND (reference sequence). The CDR3 spans 14 residues. Trimming removed 5 bases from V and 3 bases from J, with 13 bases in between. This chain's CDR3 is CASSPPRADTEAFF. The CDR3 nucleotides read TGTGCCAGTAGTCCCCCCCGGGCGGACACTGAAGCTTTCTTT. Full variable domain (rest looked up from reference TRBV19 and TRBJ1-1): DGGITQSPKYLFRKEGQNVTLSCEQNLNHDAMYWYRQDPGQGLRLIYYSQIVNDFQKGDIAEGYSVSREKKESFPLTVTSAQKNPTAFYLCASSPPRADTEAFFGQGTRLTVV.

The chain has TRBV4-2 and TRBJ2-5, with TRBD2 identical over 12 bases. Losses at the gene ends were 6 bases for V and 5 bases for J; bases not matched to a gene: 7. CDR1 and CDR2 (germline): LGHNA, YNFKEQ. This CDR3 comprises 15 residues. The chain's CDR3 is CASSRLAGVEETQYF. The DNA of the CDR3 is TGTGCCAGCAGTCGACTAGCGGGAGTCGAGGAGACCCAGTACTTC.

V is TRBV5-1 and J is TRBJ2-7, with D tentatively TRBD1 (6 bases). Germline V gene sequence: CDR1 SGHRS, CDR2 YFSETQ. The V end was cut by 10 bases, the J end by 5 bases, with 19 bases between. The CDR3 length is 13 residues. CDR3 in amino acids: CASCAGVNDEQYF. The CDR3 coding sequence is TGCGCCTCCTGCGCAGGGGTAAACGACGAGCAGTACTTC.

In regard to this clonotype: Just one base apart from a much larger clone, this may be a read error. The chain uses TRBV5-6 and TRBJ2-2, with TRBD2 matching over 9 bases. The CDR3 sequence is 20 residues long. Germline values: CDR1 SGHDT, CDR2 YYEEEE. Trimming cost V 1 base and J 0 bases; bases outside gene matches: 13. The chain's CDR3 is CASSLWVISGRTANTGELFF. CDR3 DNA sequence: TGTGCCAGCAGCTTGTGGGTGATTAGCGGGAGAACAGCGAACACCGGGGAGCTGTTTTTT.

This clonotype has at least ten counts. The rearrangement uses TRBV12-3 or TRBV12-4 and TRBJ2-7; no firm D call. This CDR3 region has 14 residues. The V and J ends lost 5 bases and 3 bases respectively, with 14 bases between them. Here the CDR3 reads CASSALPAVYEQYF. The CDR3 region has the DNA TGTGCCAGCAGTGCACTCCCTGCGGTCTACGAGCAGTACTTC.

This clonotype was picked up many times. The V and J genes are TRBV6-1 and TRBJ2-7, with 8 nucleotides matching TRBD1. CDR1 MNHNS and CDR2 SASEGT come from the germline V gene. This CDR3 is built from 14 residues. J gave up 5 bases and V 7 bases, and 10 bases lay outside the gene matches. The CDR3 coding sequence is TGTGCCAGCAAAAATAGGCAGGGGGCTAACGAGCAGTACTTC. It encodes CASKNRQGANEQYF.

This clonotype was detected only a few times. The rearrangement uses TRBV11-2 and TRBJ2-4; 7 bases line up with TRBD1. V shed 5 bases, J shed 0 bases, and the junction held 4 bases outside the gene matches. The V gene's germline CDR1 is SGHAT and CDR2 FQNNGV. This CDR3 has 15 residues. CDR3 in DNA: TGTGCCAGCAGCCAAAACAGGGGAGCCAAAAACATTCAGTACTTC. It specifies CASSQNRGAKNIQYF.

This clonotype appeared many times. The chain employs TRBV24-1 and TRBJ2-5; 9 positions agree with TRBD1. With 3 bases clipped from V and 3 bases from J, the junction kept 4 bases outside the gene matches. Per germline, CDR1 KGHDR and CDR2 SFDVKD. The CDR3 length is 15 residues. The CDR3: CATSDRDRVKETQYF. CDR3 nucleotides: TGTGCCACCAGTGATCGGGACAGGGTTAAAGAGACCCAGTACTTC.

This clonotype has ten or more counts. The genes are TRBV30 and TRBJ2-2; 7 positions agree with TRBD1. The J segment lost 3 bases and the V segment lost 2 bases, leaving 6 bases of the junction unmatched. Germline V gene sequence: CDR1 GTSNPN, CDR2 SVGIG (reference sequence). This CDR3 contains 15 residues. The DNA of the CDR3 is TGTGCCTGGAGTAGGGACAGACCATACACCGGGGAGCTGTTTTTT. Its translation: CAWSRDRPYTGELFF.

At least ten counts were recorded for this clonotype. This chain connects TRBV18 to TRBJ2-2; 14 nucleotides align to TRBD2. V trimming: 4 bases; J trimming: 0 bases; junction bases outside the gene matches: 4. The germline gives CDR1 KGHSH, CDR2 LQKENI. This CDR3 has 18 amino acids. The CDR3 loop is CASSQGLAGDTNTGELFF. CDR3 DNA: TGTGCCAGCTCACAGGGACTAGCGGGAGACACGAACACCGGGGAGCTGTTTTTT.

Details on this clonotype: A much larger clone is a single base away; this may be a read error. This chain joins TRBV30 and TRBJ1-1; 7 bases are shared with TRBD1. Losses at the gene ends were 3 bases for V and 4 bases for J; bases not matched to a gene: 2. Germline CDR1 GTSNPN, CDR2 SVGIG (reference sequence). The length of the CDR3 is 12 residues. CDR3 sequence reads: CAWREGATEAFF. The CDR3 region has the DNA TGTGCCTGGAGGGAGGGGGCCACTGAAGCTTTCTTT.

The gene calls are TRBV20-1 and TRBJ2-7, with D perhaps matching TRBD2 (6 bases). The length of the CDR3 is 10 residues. Per the germline V gene, CDR1 is DFQATT and CDR2 is SNEGSKA (reference sequence). Trimming shortened V by 6 bases and J by 6 bases, and 9 bases separated the two germline ends. The CDR3 here is CSALRGEQYF. Written as DNA, the CDR3 is TGCAGTGCCTTGCGGGGCGAGCAGTACTTC.

To note about this clonotype: Just one base apart from a much larger clone, this may be a read error. The rearrangement links TRBV30 to TRBJ1-1; D is uncertain. Germline V gives CDR1 GTSNPN, CDR2 SVGIG (reference sequence). The CDR3 is 11 residues long. Trimming cost V 3 bases and J 4 bases, with 6 bases left between them. CDR3 region: CAWRDRTEAFF. CDR3 bases: TGTGCCTGGAGGGACCGCACTGAAGCTTTCTTT.